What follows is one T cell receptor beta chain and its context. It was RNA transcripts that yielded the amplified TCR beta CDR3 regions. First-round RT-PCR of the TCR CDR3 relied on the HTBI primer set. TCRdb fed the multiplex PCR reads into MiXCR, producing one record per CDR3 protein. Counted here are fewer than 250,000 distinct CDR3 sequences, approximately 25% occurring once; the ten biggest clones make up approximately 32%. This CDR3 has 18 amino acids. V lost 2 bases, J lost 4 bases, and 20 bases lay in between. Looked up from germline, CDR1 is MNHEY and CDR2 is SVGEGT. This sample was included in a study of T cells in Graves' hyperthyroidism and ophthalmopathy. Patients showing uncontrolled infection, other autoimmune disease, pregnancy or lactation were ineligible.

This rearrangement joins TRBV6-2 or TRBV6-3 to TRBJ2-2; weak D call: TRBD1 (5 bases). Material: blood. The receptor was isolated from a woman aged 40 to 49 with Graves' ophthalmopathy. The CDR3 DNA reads TGTGCCAGCAGTTACGAGCAGGGCAGAGGATCCTTCACCGGGGAGCTGTTTTTT. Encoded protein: CASSYEQGRGSFTGELFF.